The text below deals with one TCR beta chain. The junction had 9 bases not matched to a gene; V was cut back by 6 bases and J by 8 bases. Germline CDR1 is LNHDA and CDR2 is SQIVND (reference sequence). The CDR3 is made up of 14 amino acids. This sample was taken from a study of cytomegalovirus exposure and HLA in healthy donors. PCR involved 60 Vbeta and 13 Jbeta primers. TCRdb keeps only in-frame clones here, not all; method: immunoSEQ multiplex PCR. The repertoire includes fewer than 200,000 clones, less than 90% of them detected once, and approximately 0.23% sits in the top ten. The sequencing input was PBMCs. The chain is built from TRBV19 and TRBJ1-2, with 10 nucleotides matching TRBD1. This clonotype was obtained from a girl under two years old in good health and CMV-seronegative. CDR3 nucleotides: TGTGCCAGTAGGAGGACAGGGGGATCCCTAGGCTACACCTTC. The encoded protein is CASRRTGGSLGYTF.